This T cell receptor (beta chain) was sequenced in a study of identical twins. Whole-study findings and limits: For out-of-frame alpha sequences shared by twins, low generation probability was in excess.

Healthy Caucasians supplied all donations. In the case of this clonotype: Its antigen is still unknown.

One entry per CDR3 protein results from TCRdb running MiXCR on the 5' RACE reads. The sample includes approximately 600,000 distinct CDR3 sequences, roughly 6.6% seen only once; the top ten take about 1.6%. The CDR3 is 15 residues long. Germline-derived CDR1 and CDR2 are SGHTA and FQGNSA. The ends were cut back, 5 bases at V and 3 bases at J, with 16 bases in the middle. These data also formed part of another study, on yellow fever vaccine responses in identical twins.

The gene calls are TRBV7-2 and TRBJ1-2, with D unclear. The specimen sequenced was PBMCs. This TCR came from a woman in her late teens or twenties in good health. CDR3: CASSRWALADYGYTF. As DNA, the CDR3 is TGTGCCAGCAGCCGGTGGGCCCTTGCGGACTATGGCTACACCTTC.